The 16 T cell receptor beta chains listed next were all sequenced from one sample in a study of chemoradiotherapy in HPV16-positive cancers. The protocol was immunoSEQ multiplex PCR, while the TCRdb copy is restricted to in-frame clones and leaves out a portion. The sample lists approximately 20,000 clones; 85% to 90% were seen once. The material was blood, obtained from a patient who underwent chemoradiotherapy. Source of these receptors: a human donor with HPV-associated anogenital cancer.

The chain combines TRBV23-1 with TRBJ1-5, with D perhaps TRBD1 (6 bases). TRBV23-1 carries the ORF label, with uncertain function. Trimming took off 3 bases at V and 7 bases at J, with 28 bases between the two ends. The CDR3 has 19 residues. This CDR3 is CASSQPGLGTPGKGQPQHF. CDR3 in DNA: TGCGCCAGCAGTCAGCCGGGACTTGGGACACCTGGCAAGGGGCAGCCCCAGCATTTT.

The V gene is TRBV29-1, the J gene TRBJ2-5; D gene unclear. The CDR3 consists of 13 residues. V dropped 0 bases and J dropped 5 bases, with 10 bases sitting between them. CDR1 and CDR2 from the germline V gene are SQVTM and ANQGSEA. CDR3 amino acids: CSVEDLYAETQYF. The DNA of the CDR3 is TGCAGCGTTGAAGATCTGTATGCCGAGACCCAGTACTTC.

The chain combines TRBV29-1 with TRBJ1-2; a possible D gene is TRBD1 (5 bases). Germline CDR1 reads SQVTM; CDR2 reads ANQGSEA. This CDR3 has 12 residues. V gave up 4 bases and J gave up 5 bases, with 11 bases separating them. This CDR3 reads CSVAWGVYGYTF. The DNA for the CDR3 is TGCAGCGTTGCGTGGGGCGTTTATGGCTACACCTTC.

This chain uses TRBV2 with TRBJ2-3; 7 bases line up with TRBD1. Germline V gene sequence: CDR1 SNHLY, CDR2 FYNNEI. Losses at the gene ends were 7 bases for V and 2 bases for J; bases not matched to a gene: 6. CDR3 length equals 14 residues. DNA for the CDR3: TGTGCCAGCACGAGACAGGGTCCCACAGATACGCAGTATTTT. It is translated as CASTRQGPTDTQYF.

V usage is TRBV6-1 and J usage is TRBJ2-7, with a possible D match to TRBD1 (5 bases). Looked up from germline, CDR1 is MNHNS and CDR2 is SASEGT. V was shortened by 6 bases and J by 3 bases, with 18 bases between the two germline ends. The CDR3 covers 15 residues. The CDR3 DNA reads TGTGCCAGCAGCGCCACCCGACAGACAATCTACGAGCAGTACTTC. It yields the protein CASSATRQTIYEQYF.

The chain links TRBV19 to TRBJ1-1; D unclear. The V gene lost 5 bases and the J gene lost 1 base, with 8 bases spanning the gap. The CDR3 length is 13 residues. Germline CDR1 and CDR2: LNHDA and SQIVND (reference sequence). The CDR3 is CASSLSGNTEAFF. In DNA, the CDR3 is TGTGCCAGTAGTTTGTCGGGGAACACTGAAGCTTTCTTT.

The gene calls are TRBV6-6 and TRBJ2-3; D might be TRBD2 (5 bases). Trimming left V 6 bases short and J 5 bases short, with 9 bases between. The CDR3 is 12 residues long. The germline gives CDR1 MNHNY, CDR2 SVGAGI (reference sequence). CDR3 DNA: TGTGCCAGCAGCCTAGCTGTAGATACGCAGTATTTT. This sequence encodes CASSLAVDTQYF.

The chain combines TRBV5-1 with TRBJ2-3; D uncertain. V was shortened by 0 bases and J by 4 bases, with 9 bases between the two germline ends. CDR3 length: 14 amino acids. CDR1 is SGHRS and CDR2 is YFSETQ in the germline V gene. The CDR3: CASSLDPGADTQYF. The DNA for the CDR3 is TGCGCCAGCAGCTTGGATCCGGGCGCAGATACGCAGTATTTT.

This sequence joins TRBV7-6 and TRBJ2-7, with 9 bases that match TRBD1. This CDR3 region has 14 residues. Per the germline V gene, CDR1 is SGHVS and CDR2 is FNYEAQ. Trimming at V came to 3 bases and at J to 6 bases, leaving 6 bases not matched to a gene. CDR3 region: CASSLGQGGSEQYF. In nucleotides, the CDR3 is TGTGCCAGCAGCTTGGGACAGGGAGGTAGCGAGCAGTACTTC.

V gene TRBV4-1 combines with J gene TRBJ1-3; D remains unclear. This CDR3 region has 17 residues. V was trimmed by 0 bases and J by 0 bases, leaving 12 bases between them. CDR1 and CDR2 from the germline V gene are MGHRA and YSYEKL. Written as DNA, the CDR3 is TGCGCCAGCAGCCAAGATAACGGGATACTCTCTGGAAACACCATATATTTT. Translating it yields CASSQDNGILSGNTIYF.

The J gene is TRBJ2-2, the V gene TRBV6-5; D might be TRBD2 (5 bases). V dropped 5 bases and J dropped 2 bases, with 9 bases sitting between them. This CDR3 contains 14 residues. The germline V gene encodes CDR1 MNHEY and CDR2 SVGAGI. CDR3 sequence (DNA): TGTGCCAGCAGTAGCGGCCGAAACACCGGGGAGCTGTTTTTT. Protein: CASSSGRNTGELFF.

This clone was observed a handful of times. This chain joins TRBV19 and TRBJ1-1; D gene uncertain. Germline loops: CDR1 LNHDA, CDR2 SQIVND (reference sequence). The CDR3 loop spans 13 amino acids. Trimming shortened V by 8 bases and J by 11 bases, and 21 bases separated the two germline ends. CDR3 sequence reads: CASSNQVSTGAFF. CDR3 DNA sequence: TGTGCCAGTTCCAACCAGGTTTCCACTGGGGCTTTCTTT.

The DNA for the CDR3 is TGCGCCAGCAGCTTAATTGGGACTAGCTCTCGGGAGACCCAGTACTTC. It specifies CASSLIGTSSRETQYF. V gene TRBV5-1 combines with J gene TRBJ2-5; 9 bases map to TRBD2. The CDR3 totals 16 residues. The V segment lost 2 bases and the J segment 5 bases; nucleotides outside the gene matches: 10. The V gene's germline CDR1 is SGHRS and CDR2 YFSETQ.

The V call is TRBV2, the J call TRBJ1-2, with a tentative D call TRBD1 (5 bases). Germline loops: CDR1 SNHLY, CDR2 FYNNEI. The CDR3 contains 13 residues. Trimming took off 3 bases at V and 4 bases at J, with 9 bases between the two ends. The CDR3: CASSDRGSYGYTF. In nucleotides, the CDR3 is TGTGCCAGCAGTGATAGGGGATCCTATGGCTACACCTTC.

The CDR3 region has the DNA TGTGCCTGGGAACCGGGACAGGGAACCTACGAGCAGTACTTC. This sequence encodes CAWEPGQGTYEQYF. The chain recombines TRBV30 with TRBJ2-7; 9 positions agree with TRBD1. Germline assignment: CDR1 GTSNPN and CDR2 SVGIG (reference sequence). The junction had 7 bases not matched to a gene; V was cut back by 5 bases and J by 2 bases. This CDR3 has 14 residues.

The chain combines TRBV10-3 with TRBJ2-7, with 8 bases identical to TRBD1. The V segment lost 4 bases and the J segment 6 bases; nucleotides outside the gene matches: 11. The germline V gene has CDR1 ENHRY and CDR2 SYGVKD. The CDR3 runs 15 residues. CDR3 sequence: CAISGGGQGTGEQYF. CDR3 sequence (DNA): TGTGCCATCAGTGGGGGTGGACAGGGCACCGGCGAGCAGTACTTC.